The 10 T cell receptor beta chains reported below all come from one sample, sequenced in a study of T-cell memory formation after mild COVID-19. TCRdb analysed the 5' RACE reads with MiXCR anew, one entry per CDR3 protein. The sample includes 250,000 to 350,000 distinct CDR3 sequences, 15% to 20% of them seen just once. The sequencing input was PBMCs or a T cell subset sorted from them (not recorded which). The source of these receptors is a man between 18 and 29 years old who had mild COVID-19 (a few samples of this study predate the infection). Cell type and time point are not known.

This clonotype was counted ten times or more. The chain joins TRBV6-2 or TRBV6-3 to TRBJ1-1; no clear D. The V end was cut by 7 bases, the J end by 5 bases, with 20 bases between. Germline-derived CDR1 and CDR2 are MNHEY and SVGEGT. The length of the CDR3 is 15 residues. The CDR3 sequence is CASTIRGGVGTEAFF. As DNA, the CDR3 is TGTGCCAGCACCATACGAGGCGGCGTTGGGACTGAAGCTTTCTTT.

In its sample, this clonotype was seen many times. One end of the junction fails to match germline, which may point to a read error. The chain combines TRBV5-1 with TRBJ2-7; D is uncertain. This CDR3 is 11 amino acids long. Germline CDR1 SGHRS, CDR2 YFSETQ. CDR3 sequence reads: CASSLDHEQYF. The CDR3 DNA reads TGTGCCAGCAGTTTAGACCACGAGCAGTACTTC.

The CDR3 DNA sequence: TGCGCCAGCAGCGGTTCAGGGGGGTTACTCACTGAAGCTTTCTTT. Protein product: CASSGSGGLLTEAFF. The chain links TRBV5-1 to TRBJ1-1; 7 positions agree with TRBD1. Germline assignment: CDR1 SGHRS and CDR2 YFSETQ. The CDR3 sequence is 15 residues long. Trimming at V came to 4 bases and at J to 4 bases, leaving 10 bases not matched to a gene.

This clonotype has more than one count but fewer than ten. The CDR3 spells CSARGPGTQYF. CDR3 nucleotides: TGCAGTGCTAGAGGACCGGGGACCCAGTACTTC. The chain couples TRBV20-1 to TRBJ2-5; no definite D call. Germline V gene lookup returns CDR1 DFQATT and CDR2 SNEGSKA (reference sequence). The CDR3 spans 11 residues. V shed 1 base and J shed 7 bases, with 7 bases lying between them.

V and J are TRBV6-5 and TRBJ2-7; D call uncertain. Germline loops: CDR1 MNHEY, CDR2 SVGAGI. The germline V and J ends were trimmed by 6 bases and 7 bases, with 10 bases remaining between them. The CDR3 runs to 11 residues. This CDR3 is CASRLLGEQYF. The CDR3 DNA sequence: TGTGCCAGCAGACTATTGGGGGAGCAGTACTTC.

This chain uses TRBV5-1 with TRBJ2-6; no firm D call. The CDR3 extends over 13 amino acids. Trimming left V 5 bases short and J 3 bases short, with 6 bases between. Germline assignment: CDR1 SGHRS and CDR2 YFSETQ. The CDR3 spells CASRGFGANVLTF. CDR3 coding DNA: TGCGCCAGCAGAGGTTTTGGGGCCAACGTCCTGACTTTC.

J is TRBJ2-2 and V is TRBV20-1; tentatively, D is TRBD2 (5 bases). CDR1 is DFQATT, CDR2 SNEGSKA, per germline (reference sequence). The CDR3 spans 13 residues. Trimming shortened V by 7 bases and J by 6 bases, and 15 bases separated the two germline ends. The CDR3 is CSVTKLVSGELFF. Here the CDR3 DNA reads TGCAGTGTTACCAAACTAGTATCCGGGGAGCTGTTTTTT.

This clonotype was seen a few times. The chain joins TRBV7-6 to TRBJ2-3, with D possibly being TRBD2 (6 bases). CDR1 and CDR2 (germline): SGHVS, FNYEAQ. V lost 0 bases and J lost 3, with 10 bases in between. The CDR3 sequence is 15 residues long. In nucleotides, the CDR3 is TGTGCCAGCAGCTTAGCTTCCGCGGGGACAGATACGCAGTATTTT. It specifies CASSLASAGTDTQYF.

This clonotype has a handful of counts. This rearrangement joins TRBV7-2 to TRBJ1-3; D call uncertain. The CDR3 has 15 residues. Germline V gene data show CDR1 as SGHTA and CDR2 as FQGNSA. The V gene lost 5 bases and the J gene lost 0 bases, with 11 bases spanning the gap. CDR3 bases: TGTGCCAGCAGCCCAGGTCGGAGCTCTGGAAACACCATATATTTT. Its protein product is CASSPGRSSGNTIYF.

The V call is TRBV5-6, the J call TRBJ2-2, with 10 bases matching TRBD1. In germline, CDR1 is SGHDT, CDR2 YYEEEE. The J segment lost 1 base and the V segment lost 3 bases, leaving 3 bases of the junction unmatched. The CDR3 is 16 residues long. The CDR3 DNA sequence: TGTGCCAGCAGCTACGGACAGGGGGTGAACACCGGGGAGCTGTTTTTT. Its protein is CASSYGQGVNTGELFF.